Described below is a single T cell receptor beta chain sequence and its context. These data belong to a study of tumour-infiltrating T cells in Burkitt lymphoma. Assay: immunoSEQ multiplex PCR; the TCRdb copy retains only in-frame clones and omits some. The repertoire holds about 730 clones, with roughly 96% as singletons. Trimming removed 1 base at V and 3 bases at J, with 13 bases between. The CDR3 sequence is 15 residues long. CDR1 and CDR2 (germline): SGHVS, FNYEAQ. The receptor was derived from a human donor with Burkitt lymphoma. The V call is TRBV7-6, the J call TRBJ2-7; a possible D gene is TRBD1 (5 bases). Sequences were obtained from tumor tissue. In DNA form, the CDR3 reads TGTGCCAGCAGCTTAGTAGGGGCTCGCCTCTACGAGCAGTACTTC. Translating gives CASSLVGARLYEQYF.